These 4 T cell receptor beta chains were sequenced from one sample in a study of naive and memory T cell subsets. The library had UMIs added by 3' ligation of an oligonucleotide to TCR cDNA. Ligated cDNA underwent four rounds of PCR with nested alpha and beta constant region primers and SP2. Each CDR3 protein is one row after TCRdb ran MiXCR on the 5' RACE reads. The sample lists 57,000 or so distinct CDR3 sequences; roughly 6.7% were seen once. All receptors derive from a male donor in good health.

In its sample, this clonotype was seen many times. The J gene is TRBJ2-1, the V gene TRBV5-1; tentatively, D is TRBD1 or TRBD2 (5 bases each). Trimming shortened V by 2 bases and J by 7 bases, and 13 bases separated the two germline ends. The CDR3 has 14 amino acids. Germline V gene data show CDR1 as SGHRS and CDR2 as YFSETQ. As DNA, the CDR3 is TGCGCCAGCAGCTTAGCTACGGGGCAAAATGAGCAGTTCTTC. This encodes CASSLATGQNEQFF.

The chain joins TRBV19 to TRBJ1-3, with TRBD1 as a possible D gene (6 bases). The V end lost 7 bases, the J end lost 2 bases, and 9 bases lay between the germline ends. Germline loops: CDR1 LNHDA, CDR2 SQIVND (reference sequence). This CDR3 spans 13 amino acids. The CDR3 loop is CASTRTAGNTIYF. Written as DNA, the CDR3 is TGTGCCAGTACGCGGACAGCTGGAAACACCATATATTTT.

The sample holds many counts of this clonotype. The chain links TRBV20-1 to TRBJ1-6; D gene uncertain. The CDR3 is 15 amino acids. Germline V gives CDR1 DFQATT, CDR2 SNEGSKA (reference sequence). V gave up 0 bases and J gave up 7 bases, with 13 bases separating them. In DNA, the CDR3 is TGCAGTGCTAGAGATTTAGTGATGGACAATTCACCCCTCCACTTT. This encodes CSARDLVMDNSPLHF.

The chain carries TRBV12-3 or TRBV12-4 and TRBJ1-5; TRBD1 matches 10 bases. There are 15 residues in the CDR3. V was pared by 1 base and J by 5 bases, with 2 bases of the junction left unmatched. The CDR3 DNA reads as TGTGCCAGCAGTTTAGGGGACAGGGGTGATCAGCCCCAGCATTTT. Translating gives CASSLGDRGDQPQHF.